The clone carrying this T cell receptor (beta chain) was observed a handful of times. Antigen unknown. This record comes from a study of cytomegalovirus exposure and HLA in healthy donors. Study summary: Earlier, 95 million to 140 million unique TCR beta sequences were recovered from approximately 180 million T cells by an analysis.

V lost 10 bases and J lost 1, with 13 bases in between. Germline CDR1 is KGHSH and CDR2 is LQKENI. The CDR3 is made up of 13 amino acids. Whole-study results and caveats: Available immune exposure information covered CMV serostatus only. Sequencing likely caused a cluster of highly shared sequence variants. Most TCR sequences showed up rarely, but some public TCRs showed up in many donors.

The PCR had 60 Vbeta and 13 Jbeta primers. TCRdb's table, derived via immunoSEQ multiplex PCR, lists solely in-frame clones and lacks some. The table has over 85,000 clones, around 57% seen once. The V and J genes are TRBV18 and TRBJ1-1, with D possibly matching TRBD1 (5 bases). The TCR comes from a human donor in good health. The specimen was PBMCs. CDR3 residues: CATLQGQNTEAFF. The CDR3 bases are TGTGCCACCCTCCAAGGACAGAACACTGAAGCTTTCTTT. The variable domain in full, completed from reference TRBV18 and TRBJ1-1, reads NAGVMQNPRHLVRRRGQEARLRCSPMKGHSHVYWYRQLPEEGLKFMVYLQKENIIDESGMPKERFSAEFPKEGPSILRIQQVVRGDSAAYFCATLQGQNTEAFFGQGTRLTVV.